This record covers a single T cell receptor (beta chain). What this receptor recognizes is not known. No much larger clonotype is one base removed from it; base qualities were not supplied. The data derive from a study of blood T cell repertoires in COVID-19 (dated by TCRdb to 2019 to 2021). As for the study more broadly: The collaborator samples originated in the United States, Italy and Spain and spanned the acute and convalescent phases of COVID-19. The material from the prospective study consisted of cDNA or gDNA derived from T cells, B-cell-depleted T cells, or PBMCs. Deeply sampled blood TCRbeta repertoires from subjects exposed to, actively infected with, or recovered from COVID-19 were included in the dataset. The repertoires were released in a freely available public database meant as a resource for research on the immune response to SARS-CoV-2. The samples were drawn from the first 160 participants of the ongoing ImmuneRACE study and from 1,254 subjects provided by 6 global collaborators. Nearly every sample came with metadata listing a de-identified subject ID, COVID-19 status, age in years and sex. Where available, HLA class I and class II types were obtained from metadata supplied by the sample provider rather than from assay-based typing. General conclusions and limits of the study: How much clinical and demographic metadata was included differed by source and by participant, and the metadata was provided uncurated.

Enrolling through a virtual design, the prospective study's participants ranged in age from roughly 18 to 100 years and lived across roughly 23 United States geographic areas. In the prospective study, participants were assigned to cohorts based on the clinical history participants reported in a screening survey and a study questionnaire. Mobile phlebotomists in the prospective study collected whole blood, serum and a nasopharyngeal or oropharyngeal swab from every participant. Participants in the prospective study had the option to provide additional blood draws and questionnaires over an approximately 2-month period. Prospective study blood samples were shipped either frozen or at room temperature before DNA extraction. TCRbeta CDR3 regions were amplified from genomic DNA by means of the immunoSEQ Assay, a bias-controlled multiplex PCR. The study's own analysis went as follows. Nucleated cell counts per sample were estimated from amplification of reference gene primers within the assay. To quantify the absolute abundance of each unique TCRbeta CDR3 rearrangement, sequence reads were collapsed and filtered. For each sample, productive Simpson clonality was calculated by taking the square root of Simpson's diversity index across productive rearrangements. Sourced from immuneACCESS, this table was stored by TCRdb with only in-frame sequences that have V and J called. A share of the clones is absent; for the studies checked, an unresolved V gene accounts for under half, and the remainder has no known explanation. V, J and clone size were drawn from that table, and D and trimming were deduced from the DNA. The table for this sample lists under 300,000 clones; roughly 87% of them were counted only once. The top ten clones comprise about 6% of the sample.

V is cut by 3 bases and J by 12 bases, and the space between the germline ends is 12 bases. Including cysteine and phenylalanine, the CDR3 has 13 amino acids. Only the CDR3 DNA is retained, 39 bases long and in frame from the first base. CDR1 and CDR2, looked up from the germline V gene, are SGHVS and FQNEAQ. Recombination connected TRBV7-8 to TRBJ2-6; the D gene is perhaps TRBD2, from 5 matching bases. This sequence originates from a woman aged 25 to 39 with acute COVID-19. The sample was PBMCs or T cells enriched from blood (not recorded which). The nucleotide sequence is given as TGTGCCAGCAGCTTGGGAGCGTCAGGCGTCCTGACTTTC. Its protein reads: CASSLGASGVLTF.